The 9 T cell receptor beta chains below all came from one sample that was sequenced in a study of technical replicates of blood from a handful of donors. Sequenced by immunoSEQ multiplex PCR; TCRdb stores in-frame clones only, minus some. The profile shows about 83,000 clones, 92% of them singletons. Input material: T cells isolated from PBMCs. Source of these receptors: a human donor in good health.

The chain carries TRBV13 and TRBJ2-3, with 7 positions matching TRBD2. CDR1 PRHDT and CDR2 FYEKMQ come from the germline V gene (reference sequence). The CDR3 runs to 17 residues. With V trimmed by 2 bases and J by 0 bases, 8 bases remained unmatched. In nucleotides, the CDR3 is TGTGCCAGCAGCTTATCTAGTCTAGCGGCTAGCACAGATACGCAGTATTTT. The encoded protein is CASSLSSLAASTDTQYF.

V is TRBV5-4 and J is TRBJ2-5; 7 bases are shared with TRBD1. CDR1 and CDR2 from the germline V gene are SGHNT and YYREEE (reference sequence). V lost 4 bases, J lost 5 bases, and 2 bases stayed unmatched. The CDR3 runs 12 residues. The CDR3 DNA sequence: TGTGCCAGCAGCCCCAGGGGGGAGACCCAGTACTTC. Translation gives CASSPRGETQYF.

CDR3 region: CASSLGTRYGNTQYF. The CDR3 coding sequence is TGTGCCAGCAGCCTCGGGACACGGTACGGGAATACGCAGTATTTT. This sequence joins TRBV27 and TRBJ2-3; D may be TRBD1 (6 bases). Germline V gene sequence: CDR1 MNHEY, CDR2 SMNVEV (reference sequence). Trimming left V 6 bases short and J 7 bases short, with 20 bases between. The CDR3 sequence is 15 residues long.

The chain links TRBV4-1 to TRBJ2-5; the match to TRBD2 covers 12 bases. The ends lost 4 bases at V and 1 base at J; junction bases unmatched: 4. The CDR3 consists of 16 residues. Germline values: CDR1 MGHRA, CDR2 YSYEKL. This CDR3 reads CASSRQLAGGQETQYF. The DNA for the CDR3 is TGCGCCAGCAGCCGGCAACTAGCGGGGGGCCAAGAGACCCAGTACTTC.

In its sample, this clone was seen once. V gene TRBV19 combines with J gene TRBJ2-7; 7 positions agree with TRBD1. CDR3 size: 14 residues. J was trimmed by 2 bases and V by 5 bases; bases with no gene match: 6. Germline V lookup: CDR1 LNHDA, CDR2 SQIVND (reference sequence). This chain's CDR3 is CASSLDRRPYEQYF. The CDR3 region has the DNA TGTGCCAGTAGTCTGGACAGGCGACCCTACGAGCAGTACTTC.

The chain links TRBV18 to TRBJ1-1; D perhaps matches TRBD1 (5 bases). Germline V lookup: CDR1 KGHSH, CDR2 LQKENI. V was clipped by 3 bases and J by 0 bases, with 5 bases between them. CDR3 size: 13 residues. The CDR3 reads CASSPTVNTEAFF. CDR3 coding DNA: TGTGCCAGCTCACCGACAGTGAACACTGAAGCTTTCTTT.

The chain uses TRBV2 and TRBJ2-7; 10 positions match TRBD2. CDR3 length: 16 residues. Germline loops: CDR1 SNHLY, CDR2 FYNNEI. J lost 1 base, V lost 7 bases, and 10 bases had no gene match. The CDR3 loop reads CASTMGAGGGSYEQYF. Written as DNA, the CDR3 is TGTGCCAGCACCATGGGAGCGGGAGGGGGTTCCTACGAGCAGTACTTC.

The rearrangement links TRBV11-2 to TRBJ2-7; D gene ambiguous. Germline V gives CDR1 SGHAT, CDR2 FQNNGV. This CDR3 is built from 15 residues. V was cut by 0 bases and J by 5 bases, with 14 bases left in between. The DNA of the CDR3 is TGTGCCAGCAGCTTAGATCCCGGTCAGGCACACGAGCAGTACTTC. Encoded protein: CASSLDPGQAHEQYF.

This clone was recorded only once. The chain employs TRBV28 and TRBJ2-3; weak D call: TRBD2 (7 bases). Germline V gene data show CDR1 as MDHEN and CDR2 as SYDVKM. Trimming left V 2 bases short and J 8 bases short, with 14 bases between. The CDR3 runs to 14 residues. The DNA for the CDR3 is TGTGCCAGCAGTTTAGGGGGCGGGAGCGGTACGCAGTATTTT. It is translated as CASSLGGGSGTQYF.